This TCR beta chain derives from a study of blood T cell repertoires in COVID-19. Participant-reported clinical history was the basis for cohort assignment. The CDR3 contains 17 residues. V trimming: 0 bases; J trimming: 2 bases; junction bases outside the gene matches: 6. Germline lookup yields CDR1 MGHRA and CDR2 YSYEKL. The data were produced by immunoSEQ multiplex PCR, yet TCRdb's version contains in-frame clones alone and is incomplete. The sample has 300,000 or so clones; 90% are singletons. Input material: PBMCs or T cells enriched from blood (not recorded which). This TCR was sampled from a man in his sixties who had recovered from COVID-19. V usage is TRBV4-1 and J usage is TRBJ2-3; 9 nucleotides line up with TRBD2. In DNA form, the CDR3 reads TGCGCCAGCAGCCAAGATCCCGGACTAGCGAACACAGATACGCAGTATTTT. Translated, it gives CASSQDPGLANTDTQYF.